Included here is one T cell receptor beta chain sequence, with context. V was trimmed by 2 bases and J by 3 bases, leaving 14 bases between them. CDR3 length equals 15 residues. Germline CDR1 SGHDT, CDR2 YYEEEE. The data were produced by immunoSEQ multiplex PCR, yet TCRdb's version contains in-frame clones alone and is incomplete. This sample carries roughly 76,000 clones, 80% to 95% of them seen once, and the ten largest clones take less than 0.6%. The data stem from a study of T cell changes during pregnancy in multiple sclerosis. This rearrangement joins TRBV5-6 to TRBJ1-1; D not resolved. This sample comprised CD4+ T cells from peripheral blood mononuclear cells, obtained in the second trimester of pregnancy. The receptor's source is a female donor with multiple sclerosis, enrolled in a pregnancy study. CDR3 loop: CASSLGVPEDTEAFF. The CDR3 bases are TGTGCCAGCAGCTTAGGAGTCCCGGAGGACACTGAAGCTTTCTTT.